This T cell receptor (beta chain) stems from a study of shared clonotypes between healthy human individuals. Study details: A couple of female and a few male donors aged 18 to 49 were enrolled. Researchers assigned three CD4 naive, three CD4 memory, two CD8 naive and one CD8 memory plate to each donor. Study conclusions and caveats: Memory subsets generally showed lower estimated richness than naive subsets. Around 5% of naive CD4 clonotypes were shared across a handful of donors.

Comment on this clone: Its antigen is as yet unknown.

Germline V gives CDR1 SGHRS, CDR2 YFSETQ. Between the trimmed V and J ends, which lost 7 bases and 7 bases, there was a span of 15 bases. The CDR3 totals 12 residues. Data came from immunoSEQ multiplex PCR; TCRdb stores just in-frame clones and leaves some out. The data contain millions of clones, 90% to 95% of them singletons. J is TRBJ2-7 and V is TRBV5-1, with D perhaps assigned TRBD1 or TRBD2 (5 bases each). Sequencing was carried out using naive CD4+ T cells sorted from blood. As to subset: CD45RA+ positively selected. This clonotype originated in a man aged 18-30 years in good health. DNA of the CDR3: TGCGCCAGCGAGGGGTCCTTGGGAGAGCAGTACTTC. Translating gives CASEGSLGEQYF.